The next 16 T cell receptor beta chains were all read from a single sample in a study of blood T cell repertoires in COVID-19. Using immunoSEQ multiplex PCR, the repertoire was profiled, and TCRdb retains in-frame clones only, with some absent. The repertoire holds about 150,000 clones, more than 80% seen once, with 7% to 9% in the top ten. The sequenced material came from peripheral blood. The receptors come from a human donor with acute or convalescent COVID-19. The donor label of this sample is uncertain.

This sequence joins TRBV6-4 and TRBJ1-3; D is undetermined. CDR1 and CDR2 (germline): MRHNA, SNTAGT. This CDR3 comprises 18 residues. V was shortened by 3 bases and J by 4 bases, with 22 bases between the two germline ends. The CDR3 DNA is TGTGCCAGCAGTGAACGAGGGTGGACCCGGGGAAGAGGAAACACCATATATTTT. Translation gives CASSERGWTRGRGNTIYF.

The rearrangement links TRBV30 to TRBJ1-5, with 7 positions matching TRBD1. The ends lost 5 bases at V and 3 bases at J; junction bases unmatched: 10. The CDR3 covers 15 residues. Germline V gene lookup returns CDR1 GTSNPN and CDR2 SVGIG (reference sequence). CDR3: CAWGIGTDYNQPQHF. In DNA form, the CDR3 reads TGTGCCTGGGGGATCGGGACAGATTACAATCAGCCCCAGCATTTT.

V and J are TRBV27 and TRBJ1-6, with 7 bases identical to TRBD1. CDR1 MNHEY and CDR2 SMNVEV come from the germline V gene (reference sequence). This CDR3 comprises 18 residues. The V and J ends lost 2 bases and 3 bases, in that order; junction bases with no gene match: 10. The CDR3 region has the DNA TGTGCCAGCAGTTTACGCTTAGGGGGCTCAGACTATAATTCACCCCTCCACTTT. Translated, it gives CASSLRLGGSDYNSPLHF.

This clone has more than one count but fewer than ten. V and J are TRBV5-1 and TRBJ1-5, with TRBD1 matching 7 bases. Germline CDR1 SGHRS, CDR2 YFSETQ. This CDR3 contains 14 residues. V lost 2 bases and J lost 5; bases outside the gene matches: 4. This CDR3 is CASSFAGGDQPQHF. DNA of the CDR3: TGCGCCAGCAGCTTTGCAGGGGGTGATCAGCCCCAGCATTTT.

In this sample, this clone turned up once. V gene TRBV2 combines with J gene TRBJ2-7; D unclear. Germline CDR1 is SNHLY and CDR2 is FYNNEI. The germline V and J ends were trimmed by 0 bases and 4 bases, with 10 bases remaining between them. The CDR3 is 14 amino acids. The CDR3 sequence is CASSEAASWYEQYF. The DNA of the CDR3 is TGTGCCAGCAGTGAAGCGGCCTCCTGGTACGAGCAGTACTTC.

Only a few counts were recorded for this clone. The rearrangement uses TRBV12-3 or TRBV12-4 and TRBJ1-3; possibly TRBD1 for D (5 bases). The V and J ends lost 5 bases and 6 bases respectively, with 11 bases between them. The CDR3 spans 13 residues. The CDR3 DNA reads as TGTGCCAGCAGTAGGGGCCAGGAAAACACCATATATTTT. This translates into CASSRGQENTIYF.

The rearrangement joins TRBV4-1 to TRBJ2-7; tentatively, D is TRBD1 (5 bases). V was trimmed by 4 bases and J by 3 bases, leaving 16 bases between them. Looked up from germline, CDR1 is MGHRA and CDR2 is YSYEKL. The CDR3 runs to 15 residues. CDR3 amino acids: CASSLDSRQLYEQYF. DNA of the CDR3: TGCGCCAGCAGCCTCGACTCTAGACAGCTCTACGAGCAGTACTTC.

The count of this clone is one. This chain links TRBV6-1 with TRBJ2-1; 11 bases map to TRBD2. The CDR3 is 18 residues long. The trim removed 0 bases at V and 8 bases at J, leaving 12 bases unmatched. Germline V lookup: CDR1 MNHNS, CDR2 SASEGT. CDR3 region: CASSEAGRLAGGLDEQFF. DNA of the CDR3: TGTGCCAGCAGTGAAGCAGGCCGCTTAGCGGGGGGGTTGGATGAGCAGTTCTTC.

This chain connects TRBV4-1 to TRBJ1-4; TRBD1 matches at 7 bases. V lost 1 base to trimming and J lost 2 bases; unmatched junction nucleotides: 10. The CDR3 is made up of 18 amino acids. CDR1 is MGHRA and CDR2 is YSYEKL in the germline V gene. The CDR3 sequence is CASSQVGQIFVTNEKLFF. The CDR3 nucleotides read TGCGCCAGCAGCCAAGTGGGACAGATCTTTGTGACTAATGAAAAACTGTTTTTT.

This rearrangement joins TRBV6-4 to TRBJ2-1; 8 nucleotides align to TRBD2. The CDR3 has 14 residues. Per the germline V gene, CDR1 is MRHNA and CDR2 is SNTAGT. The ends lost 4 bases at V and 10 bases at J; junction bases unmatched: 9. CDR3 coding DNA: TGTGCCAGCAGTGGGGATGCGGGGGGCGGCGAGCAGTTCTTC. Translating it yields CASSGDAGGGEQFF.

The genes are TRBV5-5 and TRBJ2-7; D is perhaps TRBD2 (6 bases). Trimming stripped 3 bases from V and 3 bases from J, with 16 bases between. The CDR3 runs to 15 residues. CDR1 is SGHKS and CDR2 is YYEKEE in the germline V gene (reference sequence). The CDR3 loop reads CASSSPGSSFYEQYF. CDR3 bases: TGTGCCAGCAGCTCCCCCGGGAGCTCCTTCTACGAGCAGTACTTC.

This chain uses TRBV13 with TRBJ1-1; D gene unclear. The CDR3 is made up of 14 amino acids. The germline gives CDR1 PRHDT, CDR2 FYEKMQ (reference sequence). V was shortened by 2 bases and J by 3 bases, with 10 bases between the two germline ends. CDR3 sequence: CASSLYPGDTEAFF. CDR3 sequence (DNA): TGTGCCAGCAGCTTATACCCCGGGGACACTGAAGCTTTCTTT.

This clone was seen more than once but under ten times. This sequence joins TRBV6-5 and TRBJ1-1, with D hard to call. Trimming pared 6 bases from V and 0 bases from J, leaving 8 bases between. CDR3 size: 13 residues. Germline CDR1 reads MNHEY; CDR2 reads SVGAGI. The CDR3 DNA reads TGTGCCAGCAGCACGGAGATGAACACTGAAGCTTTCTTT. Its protein is CASSTEMNTEAFF.

The J gene is TRBJ1-2, the V gene TRBV12-3 or TRBV12-4; possible D gene TRBD1, 5 bases. The CDR3 has 13 residues. Trimming left V 6 bases short and J 4 bases short, with 12 bases between. The chain's CDR3 is CASSIRDTYGYTF. CDR3 DNA: TGTGCCAGCAGCATCAGGGATACCTATGGCTACACCTTC.

CDR3 nucleotides: TGTGCCAGCAGCTTTGGACAGGGGAGGGAAGAGACCCAGTACTTC. It is translated as CASSFGQGREETQYF. The genes are TRBV5-8 and TRBJ2-5; 9 bases agree with TRBD1. The germline V gene encodes CDR1 SGHTS and CDR2 YDEGEE. The CDR3 has 15 amino acids. V was clipped by 2 bases and J by 3 bases; unmatched bases: 5.

V gene TRBV24-1 combines with J gene TRBJ2-1, with D possibly matching TRBD2 (5 bases). There are 16 residues in the CDR3. Germline lookup yields CDR1 KGHDR and CDR2 SFDVKD. Trimming took off 1 base at V and 5 bases at J, with 14 bases between the two ends. DNA for the CDR3: TGTGCCACCAGTGATTTCGGCGGGCTCGGCAACAATGAGCAGTTCTTC. Its translation is CATSDFGGLGNNEQFF.